This T cell receptor beta chain is from a study of technical replicates of blood from a few donors. The table came from immunoSEQ multiplex PCR; TCRdb's copy has only in-frame clones and leaves some out. In the table there are roughly 85,000 clones, approximately 95% of which are singletons. Unmatched junction bases numbered 4, after V lost 6 bases and J lost 0 bases. The CDR3 has 15 amino acids. Germline V CDR1 and CDR2: MNHEY, SMNVEV (reference sequence). This chain connects TRBV27 to TRBJ1-2, with 10 positions matching TRBD1. This sequence was found in a human donor in good health. Sequenced: T cells isolated from PBMCs. Here the CDR3 reads CASRRQGATNYGYTF. Here the CDR3 DNA reads TGTGCCAGCAGAAGACAGGGGGCGACTAACTATGGCTACACCTTC.